These 9 T cell receptor beta chains were all obtained from the same sample, sequenced in a study of regulatory T cells in long-lasting Graves disease. Sample time point: newly diagnosed GD, antithyroid drugs for less than 3 months. The TCR library was made from RNA that had been extracted from PBMCs in TRIzol. CDR3 regions were amplified by Arm-PCR using iRepertoire HTBI primers to build TCR beta libraries. TCRdb re-derived calls from the multiplex PCR reads in MiXCR, one entry per CDR3 protein. This repertoire shows under 450,000 distinct CDR3 sequences, around 15% found once; its top ten account for just over 20%. These same data were also listed under a study on T cells in Graves' hyperthyroidism and ophthalmopathy.

The source was peripheral blood mononuclear cells (PBMCs), collected at new diagnosis, from a patient treated with antithyroid drugs. These receptors all stem from a woman aged 18-29 years with Graves disease.

This clonotype was seen many times. This chain joins TRBV6-5 and TRBJ2-7, with D unclear. The CDR3 is 14 amino acids. Germline lookup yields CDR1 MNHEY and CDR2 SVGAGI. With 4 bases removed from V and 6 bases from J, the gap between germline ends came to 16 bases. This CDR3 is CASSSGEGWSEQYF. CDR3 DNA sequence: TGTGCCAGCAGTTCCGGAGAAGGGTGGAGCGAGCAGTACTTC.

This clonotype has a handful of counts. The V and J genes are TRBV27 and TRBJ1-2, with D perhaps matching TRBD1 (6 bases). CDR3 length: 16 residues. The germline V and J ends were trimmed by 5 bases and 7 bases, with 23 bases remaining between them. Germline V lookup: CDR1 MNHEY, CDR2 SMNVEV (reference sequence). The CDR3 bases are TGTGCCAGCAGTACCCCGGGGGGGGCTCCTTTCTCTGGCTACACCTTC. This sequence encodes CASSTPGGAPFSGYTF.

Ten or more counts support this clonotype. The chain carries TRBV11-2 and TRBJ2-5, with D unclear. V dropped 3 bases and J dropped 1 base, with 12 bases sitting between them. The V gene's germline CDR1 is SGHAT and CDR2 FQNNGV. The CDR3 spans 15 residues. The CDR3 here is CASSFPTEPQETQYF. CDR3 bases: TGTGCCAGCAGCTTTCCTACAGAACCCCAAGAGACCCAGTACTTC.

This clonotype was counted between two and nine times. This chain connects TRBV5-1 to TRBJ1-4; TRBD1 agrees at 9 bases. V shed 4 bases and J 5 bases; nucleotides not matched to a gene: 3. The CDR3 consists of 14 residues. The germline V gene encodes CDR1 SGHRS and CDR2 YFSETQ. CDR3 DNA sequence: TGCGCCAGCAGCAACACAGGGGGCAATGAAAAACTGTTTTTT. This codes for CASSNTGGNEKLFF. Full variable domain (remainder filled in from reference TRBV5-1 and TRBJ1-4): KAGVTQTPRYLIKTRGQQVTLSCSPISGHRSVSWYQQTPGQGLQFLFEYFSETQRNKGNFPGRFSGRQFSNSRSEMNVSTLELGDSALYLCASSNTGGNEKLFFGSGTQLSVL.

This clonotype came up many times. The V gene is TRBV20-1, the J gene TRBJ2-1, with TRBD2 identical over 10 bases. J gave up 5 bases and V 5 bases, and 12 bases lay outside the gene matches. The CDR3 loop spans 16 amino acids. Germline CDR1 DFQATT, CDR2 SNEGSKA (reference sequence). CDR3 DNA: TGCAGTGCTCCCCGGAAGATAGCGGGGGGAAACAATGAGCAGTTCTTC. Translation: CSAPRKIAGGNNEQFF.

V usage is TRBV27 and J usage is TRBJ1-1; TRBD1 agrees at 8 bases. CDR3 length: 14 residues. J gave up 5 bases and V 5 bases, and 7 bases lay outside the gene matches. Germline assignment: CDR1 MNHEY and CDR2 SMNVEV (reference sequence). In DNA form, the CDR3 reads TGTGCCAGCAGTCGGGCAGGGGGCATGACTGAAGCTTTCTTT. Translation: CASSRAGGMTEAFF.

The chain links TRBV10-3 to TRBJ2-7, with 10 positions matching TRBD2. The germline V gene encodes CDR1 ENHRY and CDR2 SYGVKD. The CDR3 covers 13 residues. Unmatched junction bases numbered 5, after V lost 10 bases and J lost 2 bases. CDR3 sequence reads: CATGTSVPYEQYF. CDR3 sequence (DNA): TGTGCCACCGGGACTAGCGTCCCCTACGAGCAGTACTTC.

A word on this clonotype: A read error is the likely source, as a far larger clone sits one nucleotide away. The chain couples TRBV28 to TRBJ2-5, with 9 bases that match TRBD1. Judging by the DNA end, TRBJ2-1 fits better; the J call may be wrong. Germline V gene sequence: CDR1 MDHEN, CDR2 SYDVKM. The CDR3 runs to 14 residues. CDR3 nucleotide sequence: TGTGCCAGCAGTGTTAGACAGGGGGTCTACGAGCAGTTCTTC. Translated, it gives CASSVRQGVYEQFF.

This clonotype was found a few times. This chain connects TRBV20-1 to TRBJ1-5; unclear D gene. This CDR3 is 17 amino acids long. Germline V gives CDR1 DFQATT, CDR2 SNEGSKA (reference sequence). V was pared by 6 bases and J by 0 bases, with 21 bases between. The CDR3 region has the DNA TGCAGTGCCTACGAATCCAAGGGAACCTATAGCAATCAGCCCCAGCATTTT. Translating gives CSAYESKGTYSNQPQHF.